The source of this TCR beta chain is a study of CD8 T cells in ankylosing spondylitis. This clonotype has at least ten counts. The antigen is unknown. Trimming took 8 bases from V and 9 from J; bases not matched to a gene: 18. In germline, CDR1 is SQVTM, CDR2 ANQGSEA. This CDR3 contains 16 residues. MiXCR, applied by TCRdb to the 5' RACE reads, yields one record per CDR3 protein. Among about 160,000 distinct CDR3 sequences listed, around 17% were seen once. Study-wide results and limits: Reports say disease-linked clones showed up significantly more in matched ankylosing spondylitis synovial fluid. Relatively rare in peripheral blood, disease-linked clones were also CD8+. Before this, some motif variants had been reported in reactive arthritis synovial fluid and blood. Within ankylosing spondylitis blood, a TCR beta motif made up of roughly eight highly homologous variants appeared to be characteristic.

This sequence joins TRBV29-1 and TRBJ2-1; TRBD2 matches 11 bases. The sequenced sample was blood, either unsorted or a sorted T cell fraction (not recorded which). The receptor was isolated from a male donor with ankylosing spondylitis or in good health (not recorded which). The CDR3 region has the DNA TGCAGCTCCCCGTCGCAACTAGCGGGAGTAGGAGGTGAGCAGTTCTTC. This translates into CSSPSQLAGVGGEQFF.